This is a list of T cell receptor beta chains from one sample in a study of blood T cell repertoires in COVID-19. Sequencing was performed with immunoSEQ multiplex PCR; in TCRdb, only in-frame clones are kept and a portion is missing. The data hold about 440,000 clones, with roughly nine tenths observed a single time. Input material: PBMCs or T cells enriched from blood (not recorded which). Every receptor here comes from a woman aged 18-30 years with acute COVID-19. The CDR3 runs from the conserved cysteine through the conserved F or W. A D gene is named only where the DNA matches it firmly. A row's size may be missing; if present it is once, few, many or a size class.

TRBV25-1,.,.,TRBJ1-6,CASSDYRVLDSPLHF,TGTGCCAGCAGTGACTACAGGGTTTTGGATTCACCCCTCCACTTT
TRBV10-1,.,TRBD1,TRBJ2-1,CASSDKTGGNYNEQFF,TGCGCCAGCAGTGATAAGACAGGGGGGAACTACAATGAGCAGTTCTTC
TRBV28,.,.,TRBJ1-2,CASSPRGYTF,TGTGCCAGCAGTCCCCGTGGCTACACCTTC
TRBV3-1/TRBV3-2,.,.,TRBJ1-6,CASRQGHYNSPLHF,TGTGCCAGCAGGCAGGGCCATTATAATTCACCCCTCCACTTT
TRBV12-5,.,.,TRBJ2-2,CASGLLPGKSAGELFF,TGTGCTAGTGGTTTGCTCCCAGGGAAGTCAGCCGGGGAGCTGTTTTTT
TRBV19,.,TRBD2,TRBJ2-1,CASSISGGGRAAYNEQFF,TGTGCCAGTAGTATAAGTGGTGGCGGGAGGGCCGCCTACAATGAGCAGTTCTTC
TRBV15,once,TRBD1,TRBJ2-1,CATSRRGQGRYNEQFF,TGTGCCACCAGCAGACGGGGACAGGGGAGATACAATGAGCAGTTCTTC
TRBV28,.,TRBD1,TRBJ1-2,CASSLFPRTGKANYGYTF,TGTGCCAGCAGTTTATTCCCCCGGACAGGGAAAGCTAACTATGGCTACACCTTC
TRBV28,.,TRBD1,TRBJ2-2,CASSLGFGTGNTGELFF,TGTGCCAGCAGTTTGGGCTTCGGGACAGGCAACACCGGGGAGCTGTTTTTT
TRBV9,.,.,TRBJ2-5,CASSEGVQETQYF,TGTGCCAGCAGCGAGGGGGTCCAAGAGACCCAGTACTTC
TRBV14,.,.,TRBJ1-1,CASSQELGRPSEAFF,TGTGCCAGCAGCCAAGAACTGGGCAGACCCAGTGAAGCTTTCTTT
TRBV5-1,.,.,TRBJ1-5,CASRVGQGLNQPQHF,TGCGCCAGCAGAGTGGGGCAGGGGCTAAATCAGCCCCAGCATTTT
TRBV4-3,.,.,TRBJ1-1,CASSQERRGNTEAFF,TGCGCCAGCAGCCAAGAGCGGCGAGGGAACACTGAAGCTTTCTTT
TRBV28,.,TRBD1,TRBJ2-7,CASKETGFPEQYF,TGTGCCAGCAAGGAGACAGGGTTCCCCGAGCAGTACTTC
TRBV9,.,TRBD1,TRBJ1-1,CASSVNPHRGKDTEAFF,TGTGCCAGCAGCGTAAACCCTCACAGGGGCAAGGACACTGAAGCTTTCTTT
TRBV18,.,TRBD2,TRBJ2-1,CASSPISGGASNEQFF,TGTGCCAGCTCACCTATTAGCGGGGGGGCCTCAAATGAGCAGTTCTTC
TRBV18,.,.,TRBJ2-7,CASSPLDSIYEQYF,TGTGCCAGCTCACCACTAGACAGCATCTACGAGCAGTACTTC
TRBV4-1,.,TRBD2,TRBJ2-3,CASRRGVLAGPTDTQYF,TGCGCCAGCAGACGCGGGGTCCTAGCGGGCCCCACAGATACGCAGTATTTT
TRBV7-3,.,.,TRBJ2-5,CASSQGGETQYF,TGTGCCAGCAGTCAAGGGGGAGAGACCCAGTACTTC
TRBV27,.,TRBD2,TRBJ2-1,CASSSWTSGSIDEQFF,TGTGCCAGCAGTTCCTGGACTAGCGGGAGTATAGATGAGCAGTTCTTC
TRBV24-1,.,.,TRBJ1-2,CATSVEALNYGYTF,TGTGCCACCAGTGTAGAAGCCCTCAACTATGGCTACACCTTC
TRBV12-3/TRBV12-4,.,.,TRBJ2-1,CASSAGYNEQFF,TGTGCCAGCAGCGCGGGGTACAATGAGCAGTTCTTC
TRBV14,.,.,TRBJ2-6,CASSQYRVASSGANVLTF,TGTGCCAGCAGCCAATATCGGGTTGCGAGCTCTGGGGCCAACGTCCTGACTTTC
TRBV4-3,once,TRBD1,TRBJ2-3,CASSLQGVLSTDTQYF,TGCGCCAGCAGCCTGCAGGGGGTTCTTTCCACAGATACGCAGTATTTT
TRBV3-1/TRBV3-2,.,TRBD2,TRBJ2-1,CASSQAAGDLHSSYNEQFF,TGTGCCAGCAGCCAAGCCGCGGGGGACCTTCATTCCTCCTACAATGAGCAGTTCTTC
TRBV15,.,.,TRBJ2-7,CATSRDQGLYEQYF,TGTGCCACCAGCAGAGACCAGGGTCTTTACGAGCAGTACTTC
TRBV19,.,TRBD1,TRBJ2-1,CASSSQIGQGVHNEQFF,TGTGCCAGTTCGTCCCAAATCGGACAGGGTGTTCACAATGAGCAGTTCTTC
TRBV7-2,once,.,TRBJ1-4,CASRLGGRLNEKLFF,TGTGCCAGCAGACTCGGGGGAAGGCTTAATGAAAAACTGTTTTTT
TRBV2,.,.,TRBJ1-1,CASSVQGPEAFF,TGTGCCAGCAGTGTTCAGGGTCCTGAAGCTTTCTTT
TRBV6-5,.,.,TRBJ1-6,CASSYSGFGRSPLHF,TGTGCCAGCAGTTACTCGGGTTTCGGGAGATCACCCCTCCACTTT
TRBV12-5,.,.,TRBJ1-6,CASGLVRGPLHF,TGTGCTAGTGGTTTGGTACGGGGACCCCTCCACTTT
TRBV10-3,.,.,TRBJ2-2,CAIKFALDNTGELFF,TGTGCCATCAAGTTCGCCCTAGACAACACCGGGGAGCTGTTTTTT
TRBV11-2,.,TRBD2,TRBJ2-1,CASSLGGTSSFYEQFF,TGTGCCAGCAGCTTGGGAGGGACTAGCTCTTTCTATGAGCAGTTCTTC